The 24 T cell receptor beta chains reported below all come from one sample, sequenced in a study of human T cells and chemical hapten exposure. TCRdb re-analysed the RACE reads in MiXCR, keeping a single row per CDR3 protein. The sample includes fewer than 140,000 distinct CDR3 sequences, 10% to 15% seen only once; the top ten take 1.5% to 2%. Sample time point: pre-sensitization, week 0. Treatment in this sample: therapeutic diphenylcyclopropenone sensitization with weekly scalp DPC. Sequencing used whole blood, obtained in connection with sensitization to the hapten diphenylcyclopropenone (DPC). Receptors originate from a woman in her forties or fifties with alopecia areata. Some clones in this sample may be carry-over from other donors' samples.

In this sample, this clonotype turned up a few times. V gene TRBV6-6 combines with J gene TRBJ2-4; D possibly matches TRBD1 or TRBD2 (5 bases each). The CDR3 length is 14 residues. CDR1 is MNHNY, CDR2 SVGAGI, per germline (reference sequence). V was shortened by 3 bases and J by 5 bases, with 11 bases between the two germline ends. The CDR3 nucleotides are TGTGCCAGCAGTTATTATGGGACGGAAAACATTCAGTACTTC. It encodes CASSYYGTENIQYF.

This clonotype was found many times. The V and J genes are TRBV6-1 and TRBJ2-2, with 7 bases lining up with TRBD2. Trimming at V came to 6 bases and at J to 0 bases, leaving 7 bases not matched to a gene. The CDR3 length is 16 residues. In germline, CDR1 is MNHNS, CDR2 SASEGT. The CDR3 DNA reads TGTGCCAGCAGACCCCTAGCGGCCACGAACACCGGGGAGCTGTTTTTT. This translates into CASRPLAATNTGELFF.

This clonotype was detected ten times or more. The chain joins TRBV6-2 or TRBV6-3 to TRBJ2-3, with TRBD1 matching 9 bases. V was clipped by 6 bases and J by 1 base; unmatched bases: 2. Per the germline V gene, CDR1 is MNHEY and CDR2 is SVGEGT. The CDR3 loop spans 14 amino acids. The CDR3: CASSRTGGTDTQYF. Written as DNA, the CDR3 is TGTGCCAGCAGCCGGACAGGGGGCACAGATACGCAGTATTTT.

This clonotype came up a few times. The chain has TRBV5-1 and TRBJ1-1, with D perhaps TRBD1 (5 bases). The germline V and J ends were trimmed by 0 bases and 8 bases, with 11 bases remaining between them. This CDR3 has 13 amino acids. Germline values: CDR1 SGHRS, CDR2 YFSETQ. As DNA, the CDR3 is TGCGCCAGCAGCTTGGTTCGGAGGACAGAAGCTTTCTTT. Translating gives CASSLVRRTEAFF.

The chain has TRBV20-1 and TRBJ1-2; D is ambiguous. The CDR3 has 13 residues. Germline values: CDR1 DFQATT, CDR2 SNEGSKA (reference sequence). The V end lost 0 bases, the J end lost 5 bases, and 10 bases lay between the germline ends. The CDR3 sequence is CSARDGREYGYTF. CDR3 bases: TGCAGTGCTAGAGACGGACGGGAATATGGCTACACCTTC.

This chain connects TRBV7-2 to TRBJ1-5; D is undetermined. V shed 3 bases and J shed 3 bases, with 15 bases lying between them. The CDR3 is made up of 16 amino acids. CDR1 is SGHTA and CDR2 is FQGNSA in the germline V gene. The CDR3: CASSLGVLGYNQPQHF. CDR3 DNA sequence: TGTGCCAGCAGCTTGGGCGTCTTGGGGTACAATCAGCCCCAGCATTTT.

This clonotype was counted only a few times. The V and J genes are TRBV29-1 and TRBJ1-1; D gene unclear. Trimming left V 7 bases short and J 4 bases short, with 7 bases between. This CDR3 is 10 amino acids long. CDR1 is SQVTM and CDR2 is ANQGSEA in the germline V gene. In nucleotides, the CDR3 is TGCAGCGCTGCCAGCACTGAAGCTTTCTTT. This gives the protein CSAASTEAFF.

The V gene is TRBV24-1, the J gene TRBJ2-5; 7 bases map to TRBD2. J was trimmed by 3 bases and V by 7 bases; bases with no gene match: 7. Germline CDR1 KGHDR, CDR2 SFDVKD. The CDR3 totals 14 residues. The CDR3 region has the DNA TGTGCCACCAGCCCCGGGACTACAAAAGAGACCCAGTACTTC. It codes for CATSPGTTKETQYF.

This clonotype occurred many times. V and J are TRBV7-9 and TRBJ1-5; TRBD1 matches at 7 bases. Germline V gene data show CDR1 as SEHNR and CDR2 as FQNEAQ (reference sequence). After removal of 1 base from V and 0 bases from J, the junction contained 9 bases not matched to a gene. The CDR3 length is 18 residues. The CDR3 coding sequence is TGTGCCAGCAGCTTAGTTTGGGACAGCGGAGCTAGCAATCAGCCCCAGCATTTT. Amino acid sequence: CASSLVWDSGASNQPQHF. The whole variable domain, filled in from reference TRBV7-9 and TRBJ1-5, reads DTGVSQNPRHKITKRGQNVTFRCDPISEHNRLYWYRQTLGQGPEFLTYFQNEAQLEKSRLLSDRFSAERPKGSFSTLEIQRTEQGDSAMYLCASSLVWDSGASNQPQHFGDGTRLSIL.

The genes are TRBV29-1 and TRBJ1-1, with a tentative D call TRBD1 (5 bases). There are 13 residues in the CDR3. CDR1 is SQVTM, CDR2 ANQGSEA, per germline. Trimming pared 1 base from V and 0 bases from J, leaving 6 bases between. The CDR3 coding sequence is TGCAGCGTTGAAGCGACAGTGAACACTGAAGCTTTCTTT. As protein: CSVEATVNTEAFF.

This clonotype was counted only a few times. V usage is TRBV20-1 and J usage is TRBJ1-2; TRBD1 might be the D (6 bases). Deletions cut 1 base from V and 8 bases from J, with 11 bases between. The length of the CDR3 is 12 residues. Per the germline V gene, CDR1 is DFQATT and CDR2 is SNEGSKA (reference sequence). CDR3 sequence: CSARVQGRGYTF. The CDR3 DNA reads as TGCAGTGCTAGAGTCCAGGGGAGGGGCTACACCTTC.

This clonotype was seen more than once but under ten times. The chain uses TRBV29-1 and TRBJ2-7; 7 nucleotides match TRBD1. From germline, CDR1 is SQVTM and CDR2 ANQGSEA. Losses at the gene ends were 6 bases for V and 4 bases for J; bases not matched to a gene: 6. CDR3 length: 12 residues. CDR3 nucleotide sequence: TGCAGCGTAAGCGACAGGGAATACGAGCAGTACTTC. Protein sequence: CSVSDREYEQYF.

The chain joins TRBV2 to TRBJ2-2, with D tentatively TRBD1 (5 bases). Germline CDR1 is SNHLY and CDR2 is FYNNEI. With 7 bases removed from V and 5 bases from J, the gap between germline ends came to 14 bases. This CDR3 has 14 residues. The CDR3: CASNSLQGTGELFF. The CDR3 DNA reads TGTGCCAGCAACTCCCTCCAGGGAACCGGGGAGCTGTTTTTT.

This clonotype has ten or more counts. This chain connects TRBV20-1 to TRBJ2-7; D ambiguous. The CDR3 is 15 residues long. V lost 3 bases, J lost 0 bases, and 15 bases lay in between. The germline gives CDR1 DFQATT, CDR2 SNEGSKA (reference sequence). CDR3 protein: CSARSSFLSSYEQYF. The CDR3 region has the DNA TGCAGTGCTAGGAGCAGTTTTTTATCCTCCTACGAGCAGTACTTC.

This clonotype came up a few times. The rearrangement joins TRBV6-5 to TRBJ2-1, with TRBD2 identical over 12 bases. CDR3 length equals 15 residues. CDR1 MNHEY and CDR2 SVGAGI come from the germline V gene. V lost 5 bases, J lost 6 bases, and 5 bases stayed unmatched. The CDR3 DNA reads TGTGCCAGCAGTCTCGCTAGCGGGGGGGTCAATGAGCAGTTCTTC. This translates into CASSLASGGVNEQFF.

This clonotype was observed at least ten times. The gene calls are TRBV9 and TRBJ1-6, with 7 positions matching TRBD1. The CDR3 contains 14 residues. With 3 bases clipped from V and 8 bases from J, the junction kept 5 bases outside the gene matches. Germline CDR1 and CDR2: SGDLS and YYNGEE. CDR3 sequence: CASSAHDRDSPLHF. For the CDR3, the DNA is TGTGCCAGCAGCGCACATGACAGGGATTCACCCCTCCACTTT.

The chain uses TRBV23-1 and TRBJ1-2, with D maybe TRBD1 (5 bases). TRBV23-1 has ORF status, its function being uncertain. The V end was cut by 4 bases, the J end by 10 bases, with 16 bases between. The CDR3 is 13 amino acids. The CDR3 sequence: CASSRSGRGPYTF. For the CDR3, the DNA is TGCGCCAGCAGTCGGAGTGGAAGGGGCCCCTACACCTTC.

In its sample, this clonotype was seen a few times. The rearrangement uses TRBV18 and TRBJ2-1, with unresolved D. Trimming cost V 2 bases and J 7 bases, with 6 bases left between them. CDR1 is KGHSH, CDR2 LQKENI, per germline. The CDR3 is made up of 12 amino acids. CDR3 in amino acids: CASSPTTNEQFF. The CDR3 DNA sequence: TGTGCCAGCTCACCAACCACGAATGAGCAGTTCTTC.

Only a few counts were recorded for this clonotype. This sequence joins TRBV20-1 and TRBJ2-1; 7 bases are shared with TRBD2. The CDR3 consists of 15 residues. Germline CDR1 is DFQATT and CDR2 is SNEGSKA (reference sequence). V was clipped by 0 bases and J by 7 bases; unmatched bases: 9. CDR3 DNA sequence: TGCAGTGCTAGAGATCGGGCTAGCGGAGGGAATGAGCAGTTCTTC. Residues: CSARDRASGGNEQFF.

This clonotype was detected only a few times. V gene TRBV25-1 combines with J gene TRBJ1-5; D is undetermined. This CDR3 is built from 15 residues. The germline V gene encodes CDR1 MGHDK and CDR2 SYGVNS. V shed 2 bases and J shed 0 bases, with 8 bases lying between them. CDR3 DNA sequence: TGTGCCAGCAGTGAAGGGCGGTTTAGCAATCAGCCCCAGCATTTT. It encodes CASSEGRFSNQPQHF.

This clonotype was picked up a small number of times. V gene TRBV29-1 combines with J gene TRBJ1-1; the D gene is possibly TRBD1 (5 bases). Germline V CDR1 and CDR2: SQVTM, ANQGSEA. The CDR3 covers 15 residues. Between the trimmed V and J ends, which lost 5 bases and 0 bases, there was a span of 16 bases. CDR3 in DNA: TGCAGCGTTCGGGGCAACATGGGAGTGAACACTGAAGCTTTCTTT. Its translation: CSVRGNMGVNTEAFF.

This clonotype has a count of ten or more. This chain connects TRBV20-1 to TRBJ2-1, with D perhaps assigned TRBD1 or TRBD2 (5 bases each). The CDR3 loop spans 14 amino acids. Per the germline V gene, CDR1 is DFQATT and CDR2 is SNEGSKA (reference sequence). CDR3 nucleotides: TGCAGCATAACCCGGGACGGCCCCTACAATGAGCAGTTCTTC. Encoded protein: CSITRDGPYNEQFF.

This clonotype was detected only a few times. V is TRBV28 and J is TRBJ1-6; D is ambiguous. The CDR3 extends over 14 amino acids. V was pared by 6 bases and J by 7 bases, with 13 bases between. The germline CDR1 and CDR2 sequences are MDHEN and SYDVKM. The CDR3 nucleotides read TGTGCCAGCAGGCCGGGAGGCAGAAATTCACCCCTCCACTTT. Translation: CASRPGGRNSPLHF. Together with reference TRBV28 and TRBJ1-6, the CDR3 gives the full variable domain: DVKVTQSSRYLVKRTGEKVFLECVQDMDHENMFWYRQDPGLGLRLIYFSYDVKMKEKGDIPEGYSVSREKKERFSLILESASTNQTSMYLCASRPGGRNSPLHFGNGTRLTVT.

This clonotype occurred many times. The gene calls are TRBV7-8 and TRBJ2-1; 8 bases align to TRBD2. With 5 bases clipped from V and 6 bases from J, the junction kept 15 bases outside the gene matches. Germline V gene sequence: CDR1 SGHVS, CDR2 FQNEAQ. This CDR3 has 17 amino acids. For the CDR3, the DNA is TGTGCCAGCAGCGTAGTGGCGGGACTAGGGGACTCCAATGAGCAGTTCTTC. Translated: CASSVVAGLGDSNEQFF. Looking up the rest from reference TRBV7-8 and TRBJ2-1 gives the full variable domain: GAGVSQSPRYKVAKRGQDVALRCDPISGHVSLFWYQQALGQGPEFLTYFQNEAQLDKSGLPSDRFFAERPEGSVSTLKIQRTQQEDSAVYLCASSVVAGLGDSNEQFFGPGTRLTVL.